This is a list of T cell receptor beta chains from one sample in a study of cytomegalovirus exposure and HLA in healthy donors. The protocol was immunoSEQ multiplex PCR, while the TCRdb copy is restricted to in-frame clones and leaves out a portion. The sample lists 120,000 or so clones; 80% were seen once. The sequencing sample was made of PBMCs. These receptors came from a man aged 35-49 years in good health and CMV-seronegative. Each CDR3 is given without its conserved first and last residue. Part of the rows lack a size; the others show once, few, many or a class for expanded clones.

>TRBV6-1|few|TRBJ2-7
ASTPGGRTSYEQY
>TRBV6-5|.|TRBJ1-2
ASSPQSLGANGYT
>TRBV2|.|TRBJ2-7
ASSEGTGAYEQY
>TRBV27|once|TRBJ2-3
ASSRLDSGDTQY
>TRBV7-3|.|TRBJ2-3
ASSSTSGLAGTDTQY
>TRBV5-1|.|TRBJ2-7
ASSLEQGREQY
>TRBV30|.|TRBJ2-7
AWSGDSYEQY
>TRBV9|once|TRBJ2-6
ASSVLLSPGANVLT
>TRBV2|few|TRBJ1-2
ASSDVSGGRGYGYT
>TRBV11-2|.|TRBJ2-5
ASSLRLGTGSETQY
>TRBV5-4|.|TRBJ2-7
ASSLGLADSYEQY
>TRBV5-1|.|TRBJ2-5
ASSVGQGQETQY
>TRBV6-5|.|TRBJ1-3
ASRQGAGNTIY
>TRBV7-2|once|TRBJ2-1
ASSRSGTLHNEQF
>TRBV7-8|.|TRBJ1-5
ASSPAYRGHQPQH
>TRBV6-5|.|TRBJ1-6
ASSRQGSYNSPLH
>TRBV5-4|.|TRBJ2-2
ASSLWEASGDTGELF
>TRBV6-1|.|TRBJ2-5
ASTLAGAETQY
>TRBV11-3|.|TRBJ2-1
ASSYSGSSYNEQF
>TRBV5-1|.|TRBJ2-1
ASSSSGGYNEQF
>TRBV5-4|.|TRBJ1-1
ASTATGGTEAF
>TRBV30|once|TRBJ1-2
AWSPHGHSLA
>TRBV7-9|.|TRBJ2-5
ASSLAQSGTPQETQY
>TRBV5-1|.|.
ASSVSSGDPTYEQY
>TRBV18|.|TRBJ2-3
ASSLQRESTDTQY
>TRBV27|.|TRBJ1-2
ASGRDFRNYGYT
>TRBV30|.|TRBJ2-3
AWIRGSGGAGFGTDTQY
>TRBV28|.|TRBJ2-2
ASSPHRDTQNTGELF
>TRBV6-6|.|TRBJ2-7
ASSPGRNEQY
>TRBV5-1|.|TRBJ2-1
ASSSERIWGNEQF
>TRBV2|.|TRBJ2-5
ASSPAPLHQGTQY
>TRBV6-1|.|TRBJ2-3
ASSESLSGGDGGTDTQY
>TRBV25-1|.|TRBJ1-5
ASSGAGKDNQPQH
>TRBV28|few|TRBJ2-2
ASSSGQGFGGELF
>TRBV2|once|TRBJ2-7
ASIIFPGTGNYEQY
>TRBV19|.|TRBJ1-1
ASSKPTGWMNTEAF
>TRBV10-2|.|TRBJ1-1
ASSGLTGLQGNTEAF
>TRBV5-5|.|TRBJ1-6
ASSLSGDRNNSPLH
>TRBV6-6|once|TRBJ2-7
ASRWGASSYEQY
>TRBV7-6|.|TRBJ2-6
ASSREGGTGANVLT
>TRBV28|.|TRBJ1-1
ASSLRVNTEAF
>TRBV5-4|.|TRBJ1-3
ASSLKNRGKNTIY
>TRBV6-5|.|.
ASSHFSGGGDTQH
>TRBV5-1|.|TRBJ1-1
ASSLDQGNTEAF
>TRBV2|.|TRBJ1-6
ASRQGNYNSPLH
>TRBV27|.|TRBJ2-1
ASSKGQGLREQF
>TRBV7-8|.|TRBJ2-7
ASSLEGTGHHEQY
>TRBV5-6|once|TRBJ1-2
ASSEGQGRGGYT
>TRBV6-1|.|TRBJ1-2
ASSGTELGTYGYT